This is a list of T cell receptor beta chains from one sample in a study of tumor-infiltrating lymphocytes in primary liver carcinoma. TCRdb processed the multiplex PCR reads anew with MiXCR; each CDR3 protein has one entry. The sample shows roughly 100,000 distinct CDR3 sequences, over 55% of them seen only once. Sequenced material: liver tumor tissue from sampling region 5. These receptors were taken from an older woman with primary liver carcinoma and hepatitis B virus infection. Each CDR3 is given with its conserved first and last residue. D genes are given only for firm matches. The size of a clone is reported for some rows only, either as once, few or many, or as a class for expanded clones.

j_call clone_size d_call v_call cdr3_nt cdr3_aa
TRBJ1-1 . TRBD1 TRBV11-3 TGTGCCAGCAGGCTGGGACAGGGGGCGGCGGTTGAAGCTTTCTTC CASRLGQGAAVEAFF
TRBJ2-5 . . TRBV5-5 TGTGCCAGCAGCTTGAGGGCTACGGGGCGAGAGACACAGTACTTC CASSLRATGRETQYF
TRBJ2-7 . . TRBV11-2 TGTGCCAGCAGCGCCGCTGGGACCTACGAGCAGTACTTT CASSAAGTYEQYF
TRBJ2-2 . TRBD2 TRBV28 TGTGCAAGCACCCAAGCGGGAGTCGGTGGCACCGGGGAGCTGTTTTTT CASTQAGVGGTGELFF
TRBJ2-3 . . TRBV20-1 TGCAGTGTAGCCTGGGGTACAGATACGCAGTATTTT CSVAWGTDTQYF
TRBJ2-2 . TRBD2 TRBV7-9 TGTGTCAGCAGCGGAGCCGGGACTAGGACGAAGACCGGGGAGCTGTTTTTT CVSSGAGTRTKTGELFF
TRBJ2-1 few TRBD2 TRBV5-1 TGCGCCAGCAGCTTGGGGGGGCTAGCGGGAGGCTCCTACAATGAGCAGCTCTTC CASSLGGLAGGSYNEQLF
TRBJ2-1 . . TRBV29-1 TGCAGCGTTCTCCGGGAGGAGCAGTTCTTC CSVLREEQFF
TRBJ2-2 . TRBD2 TRBV6-1 TGTGCCAGCAGTCGGACTAGCGAGAGGAAGACCGGGGAGCTGTTTTTT CASSRTSERKTGELFF
TRBJ1-2 . . TRBV6-5 TGTGTCAGCAGTACGACGGGGGTTGGTGGCTACACCTTC CVSSTTGVGGYTF
TRBJ2-1 many . TRBV10-2 TGCGCCAGCAGTGCGATAGCAGCTGCCTATGGTGAGCAGTTCTTC CASSAIAAAYGEQFF
TRBJ2-1 . TRBD2 TRBV5-1 TGCGCCAGCAGCCAAACGAGGCCCGGGGACTACTATGAGCAGTTCTTC CASSQTRPGDYYEQFF
TRBJ1-4 . . TRBV6-5 TGTGCCAGCAATTGGACGGCAACTATTGAAAAACTGTTTTTT CASNWTATIEKLFF
TRBJ2-3 many TRBD2 TRBV6-2/TRBV6-3 TGTGCCAGCCTCTTAGCGGGAGCTGCAGATACGCAGTATTTT CASLLAGAADTQYF